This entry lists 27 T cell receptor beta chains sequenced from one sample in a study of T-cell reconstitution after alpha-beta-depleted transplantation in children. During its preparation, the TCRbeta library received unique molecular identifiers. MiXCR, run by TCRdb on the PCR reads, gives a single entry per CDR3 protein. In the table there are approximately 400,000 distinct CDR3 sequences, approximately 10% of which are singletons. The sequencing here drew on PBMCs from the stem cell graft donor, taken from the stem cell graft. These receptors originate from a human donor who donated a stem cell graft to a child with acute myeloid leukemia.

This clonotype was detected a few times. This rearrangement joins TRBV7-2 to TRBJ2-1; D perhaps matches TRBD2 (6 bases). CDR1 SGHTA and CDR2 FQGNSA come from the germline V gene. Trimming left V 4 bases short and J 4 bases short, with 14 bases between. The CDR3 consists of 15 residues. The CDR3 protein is CASSSLASGYNEQFF. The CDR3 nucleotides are TGTGCCAGCAGCTCTCTAGCGTCGGGTTACAATGAGCAGTTCTTC.

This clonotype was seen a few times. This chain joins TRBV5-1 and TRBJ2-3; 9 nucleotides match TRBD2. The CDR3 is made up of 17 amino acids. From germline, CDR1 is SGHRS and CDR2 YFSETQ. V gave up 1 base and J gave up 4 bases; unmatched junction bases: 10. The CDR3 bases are TGCGCCAGCAGCTTGTTAGGGACTAGCATCCTTTCAGATACGCAGTATTTT. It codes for CASSLLGTSILSDTQYF.

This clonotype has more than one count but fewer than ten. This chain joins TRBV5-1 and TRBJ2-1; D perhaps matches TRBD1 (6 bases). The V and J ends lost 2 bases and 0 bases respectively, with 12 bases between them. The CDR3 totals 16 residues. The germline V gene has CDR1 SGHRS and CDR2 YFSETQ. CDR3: CASSLQTGISYNEQFF. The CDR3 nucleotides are TGCGCCAGCAGCTTACAGACAGGTATCTCCTACAATGAGCAGTTCTTC.

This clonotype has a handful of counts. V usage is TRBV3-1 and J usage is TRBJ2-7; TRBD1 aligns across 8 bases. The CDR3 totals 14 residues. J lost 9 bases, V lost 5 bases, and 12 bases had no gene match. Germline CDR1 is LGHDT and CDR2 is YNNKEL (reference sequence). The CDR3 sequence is CASSRSTTGDRQYV. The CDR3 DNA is TGTGCCAGCAGCAGGAGTACGACAGGGGATCGGCAGTACGTC.

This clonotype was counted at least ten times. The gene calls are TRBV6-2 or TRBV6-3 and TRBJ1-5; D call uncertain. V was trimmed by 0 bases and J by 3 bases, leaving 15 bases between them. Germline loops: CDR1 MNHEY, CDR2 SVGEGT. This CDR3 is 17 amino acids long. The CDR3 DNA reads TGTGCCAGCAGTTACTCTCCGGGCGTTCGCGACAATCAGCCCCAGCATTTT. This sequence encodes CASSYSPGVRDNQPQHF.

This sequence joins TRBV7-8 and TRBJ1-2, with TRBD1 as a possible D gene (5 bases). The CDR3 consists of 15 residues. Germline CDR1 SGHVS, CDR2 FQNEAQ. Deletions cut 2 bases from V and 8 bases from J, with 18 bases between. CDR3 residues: CASSLRDLYLGGYTF. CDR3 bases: TGTGCCAGCAGCTTACGGGACCTATACCTCGGCGGCTACACCTTC. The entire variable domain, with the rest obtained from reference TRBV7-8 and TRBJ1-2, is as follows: GAGVSQSPRYKVAKRGQDVALRCDPISGHVSLFWYQQALGQGPEFLTYFQNEAQLDKSGLPSDRFFAERPEGSVSTLKIQRTQQEDSAVYLCASSLRDLYLGGYTFGSGTRLTVV.

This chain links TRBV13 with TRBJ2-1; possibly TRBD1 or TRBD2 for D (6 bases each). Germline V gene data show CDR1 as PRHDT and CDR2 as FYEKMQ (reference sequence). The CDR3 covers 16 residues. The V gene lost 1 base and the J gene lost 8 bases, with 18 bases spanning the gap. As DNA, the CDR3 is TGTGCCAGCAGCTTAGACACGGGGGCGAGGAGCGATGAGCAGTTCTTC. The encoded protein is CASSLDTGARSDEQFF.

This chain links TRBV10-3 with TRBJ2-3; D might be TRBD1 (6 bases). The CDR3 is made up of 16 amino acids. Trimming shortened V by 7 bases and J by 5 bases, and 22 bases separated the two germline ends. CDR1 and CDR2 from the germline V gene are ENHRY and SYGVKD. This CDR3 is CAITERVQGPGDTQYF. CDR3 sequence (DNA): TGTGCCATCACCGAGAGAGTACAGGGACCTGGAGATACGCAGTATTTT.

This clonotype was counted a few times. This CDR3 reads CASSPSWGLAGSNEQFF. The CDR3 region has the DNA TGCGCCAGCAGCCCCTCCTGGGGGCTAGCGGGAAGTAATGAGCAGTTCTTC. The chain recombines TRBV4-3 with TRBJ2-1, with 9 bases lining up with TRBD2. The trim removed 4 bases at V and 7 bases at J, leaving 14 bases unmatched. This CDR3 is built from 17 residues. Germline CDR1 LGHNA, CDR2 YSLEER.

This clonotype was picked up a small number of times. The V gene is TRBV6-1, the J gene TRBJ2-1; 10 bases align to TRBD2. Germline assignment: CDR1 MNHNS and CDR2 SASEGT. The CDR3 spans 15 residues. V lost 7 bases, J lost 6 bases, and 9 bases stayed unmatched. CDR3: CASTDAAGGINEQFF. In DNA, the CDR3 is TGTGCCAGCACCGACGCAGCGGGGGGGATCAATGAGCAGTTCTTC.

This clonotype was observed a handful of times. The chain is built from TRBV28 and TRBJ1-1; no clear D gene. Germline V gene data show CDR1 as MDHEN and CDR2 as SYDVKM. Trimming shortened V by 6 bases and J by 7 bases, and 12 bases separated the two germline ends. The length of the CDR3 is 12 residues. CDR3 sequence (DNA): TGTGCCAGCAGCCGACCTGTGGGTGAAGCTTTCTTT. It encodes CASSRPVGEAFF.

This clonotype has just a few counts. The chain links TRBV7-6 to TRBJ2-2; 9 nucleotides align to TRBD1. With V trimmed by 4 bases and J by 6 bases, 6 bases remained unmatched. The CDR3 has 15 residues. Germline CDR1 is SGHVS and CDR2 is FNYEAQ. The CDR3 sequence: CASSSGQGVAGELFF. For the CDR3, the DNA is TGTGCCAGCAGCTCGGGACAGGGCGTTGCCGGGGAGCTGTTTTTT.

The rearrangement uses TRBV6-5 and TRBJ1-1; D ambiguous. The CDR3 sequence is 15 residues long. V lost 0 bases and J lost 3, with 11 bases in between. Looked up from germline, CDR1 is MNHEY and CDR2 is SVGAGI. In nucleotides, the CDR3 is TGTGCCAGCAGTTACTCGATAGCGCGGGACACTGAAGCTTTCTTT. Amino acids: CASSYSIARDTEAFF.

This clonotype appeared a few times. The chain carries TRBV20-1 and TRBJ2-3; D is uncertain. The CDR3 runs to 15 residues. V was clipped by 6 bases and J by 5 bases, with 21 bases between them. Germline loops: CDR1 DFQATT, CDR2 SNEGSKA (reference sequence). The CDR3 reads CSAAPAIGVGDTQYF. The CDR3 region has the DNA TGCAGTGCCGCCCCGGCTATTGGGGTTGGAGATACGCAGTATTTT.

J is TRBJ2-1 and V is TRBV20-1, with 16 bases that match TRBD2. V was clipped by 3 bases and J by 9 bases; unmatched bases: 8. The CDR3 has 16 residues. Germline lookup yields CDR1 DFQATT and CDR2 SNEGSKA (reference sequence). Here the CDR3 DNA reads TGCAGTGCTAGTTCCGGGACTAGCGGGAGGGCCGGTGAGCAGTTCTTC. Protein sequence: CSASSGTSGRAGEQFF.

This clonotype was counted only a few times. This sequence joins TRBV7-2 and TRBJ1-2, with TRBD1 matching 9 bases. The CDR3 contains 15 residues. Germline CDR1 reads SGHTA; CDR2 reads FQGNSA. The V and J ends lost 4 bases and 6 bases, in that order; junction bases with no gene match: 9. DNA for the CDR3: TGTGCCAGCAGCTCCCCGGGACAGGGTCGCCATGGCTACACCTTC. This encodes CASSSPGQGRHGYTF.

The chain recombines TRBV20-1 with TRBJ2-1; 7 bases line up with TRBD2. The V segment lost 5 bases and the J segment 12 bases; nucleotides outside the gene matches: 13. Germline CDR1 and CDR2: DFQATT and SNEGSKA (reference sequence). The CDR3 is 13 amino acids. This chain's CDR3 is CSAGQSGATGQFF. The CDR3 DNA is TGCAGTGCTGGCCAGAGCGGGGCGACGGGGCAGTTCTTC.

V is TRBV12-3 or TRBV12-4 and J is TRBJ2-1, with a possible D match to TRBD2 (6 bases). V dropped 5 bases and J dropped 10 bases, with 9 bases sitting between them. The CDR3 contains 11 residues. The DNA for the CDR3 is TGTGCCAGCAGTGGGGGAGGAGAGCAGTTCTTC. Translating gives CASSGGGEQFF.

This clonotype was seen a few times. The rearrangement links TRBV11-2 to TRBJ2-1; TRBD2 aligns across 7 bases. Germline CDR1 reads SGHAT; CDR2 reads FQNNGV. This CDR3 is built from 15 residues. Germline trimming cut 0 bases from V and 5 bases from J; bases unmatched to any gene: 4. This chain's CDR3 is CASSLEASGHNEQFF. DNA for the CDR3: TGTGCCAGCAGCTTAGAGGCTAGCGGACACAATGAGCAGTTCTTC.

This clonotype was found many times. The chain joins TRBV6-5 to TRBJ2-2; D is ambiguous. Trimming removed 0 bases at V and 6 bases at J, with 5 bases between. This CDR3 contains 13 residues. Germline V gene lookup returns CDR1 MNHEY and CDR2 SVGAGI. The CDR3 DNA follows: TGTGCCAGCAGTTACTCTCCACCCGGGGAGCTGTTTTTT. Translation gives CASSYSPPGELFF.

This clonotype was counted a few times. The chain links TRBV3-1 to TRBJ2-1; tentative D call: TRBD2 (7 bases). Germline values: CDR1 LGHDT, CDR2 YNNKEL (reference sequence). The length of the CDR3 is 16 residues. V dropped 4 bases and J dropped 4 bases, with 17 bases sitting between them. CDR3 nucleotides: TGTGCCAGCAGCCGTCGTGGGGGGGGCGGTTACAATGAGCAGTTCTTC. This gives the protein CASSRRGGGGYNEQFF.

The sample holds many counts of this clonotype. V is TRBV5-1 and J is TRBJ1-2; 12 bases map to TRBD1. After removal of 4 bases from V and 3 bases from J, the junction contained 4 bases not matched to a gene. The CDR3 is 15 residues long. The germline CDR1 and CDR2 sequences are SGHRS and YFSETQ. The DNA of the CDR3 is TGCGCCAGCAGCGTGGGGACAGGGGGCCACTATGGCTACACCTTC. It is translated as CASSVGTGGHYGYTF.

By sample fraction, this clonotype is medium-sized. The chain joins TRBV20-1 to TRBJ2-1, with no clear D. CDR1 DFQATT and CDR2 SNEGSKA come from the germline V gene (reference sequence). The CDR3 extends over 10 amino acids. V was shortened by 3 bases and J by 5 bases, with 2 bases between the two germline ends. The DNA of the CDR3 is TGCAGTGCTAGCGACAATGAGCAGTTCTTC. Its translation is CSASDNEQFF.

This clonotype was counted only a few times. CDR3 coding DNA: TGCAGTGCCAAGACAGACTCCTACGAGCAGTACTTC. Translating it yields CSAKTDSYEQYF. The chain has TRBV20-1 and TRBJ2-7; D might be TRBD1 (5 bases). This CDR3 comprises 12 residues. Trimming cost V 6 bases and J 0 bases, with 9 bases left between them. In germline, CDR1 is DFQATT, CDR2 SNEGSKA (reference sequence).

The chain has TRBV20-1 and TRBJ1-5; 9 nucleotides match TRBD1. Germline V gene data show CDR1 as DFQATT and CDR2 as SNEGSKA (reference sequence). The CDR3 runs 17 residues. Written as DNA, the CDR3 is TGCAGCTTAAGGGACAGGGTTGGGGGTTATAGCAATCAGCCCCAGCATTTT. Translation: CSLRDRVGGYSNQPQHF.

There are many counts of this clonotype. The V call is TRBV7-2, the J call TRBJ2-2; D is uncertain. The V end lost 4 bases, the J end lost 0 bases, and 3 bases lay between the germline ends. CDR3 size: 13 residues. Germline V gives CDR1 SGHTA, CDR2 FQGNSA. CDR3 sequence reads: CASSWTNTGELFF. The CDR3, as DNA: TGTGCCAGCAGCTGGACGAACACCGGGGAGCTGTTTTTT.

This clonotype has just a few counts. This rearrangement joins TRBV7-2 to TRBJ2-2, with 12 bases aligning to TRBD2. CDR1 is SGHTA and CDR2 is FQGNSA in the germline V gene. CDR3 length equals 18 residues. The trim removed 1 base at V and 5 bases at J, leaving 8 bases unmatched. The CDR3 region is CASSLGLLAGGRTGELFF. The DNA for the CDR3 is TGTGCCAGCAGCTTAGGCTTACTAGCGGGGGGTCGTACCGGGGAGCTGTTTTTT.